This T cell receptor beta chain is drawn from a study of synovial regulatory T cells in juvenile arthritis. Overall study results and limits: Synovial Tregs shared more CDR3 sequences with iaTregs than other blood Tregs. Across patients, iaTreg TCR repertoires were mostly private, partly shared with synovial Teff and blood CPL.

From germline, CDR1 is SGHAT and CDR2 FQNNGV. CDR3 length: 14 residues. DNA is not on record. Regarding this clone: The antigen is unknown.

TCRdb's copy holds only in-frame clones and misses some; the assay was immunoSEQ multiplex PCR. Its listing shows under 8,000 clones. Sequenced material: Treg cells from blood. Noted subset: remaining (HLA-DR-negative) circulating blood Treg cells. The sequence came from a donor younger than 30 with juvenile idiopathic arthritis. The genes are TRBV11-2 and TRBJ1-1; there is no DNA to check the TCRdb D call of TRBD1. The CDR3 sequence: CASSAYRGRSEAFF.